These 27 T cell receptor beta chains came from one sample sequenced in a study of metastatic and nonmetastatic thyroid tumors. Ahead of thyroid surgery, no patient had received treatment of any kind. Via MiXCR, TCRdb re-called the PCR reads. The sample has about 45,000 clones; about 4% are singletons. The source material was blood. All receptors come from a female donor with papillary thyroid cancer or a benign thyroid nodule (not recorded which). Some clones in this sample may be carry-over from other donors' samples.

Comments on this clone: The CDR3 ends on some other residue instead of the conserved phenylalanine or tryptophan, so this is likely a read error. CDR3 in amino acids: CTISDLDRDYEQYL. CDR3 nucleotides: TGTACCATCAGTGATTTAGATCGGGACTACGAGCAGTACTTA. The chain has TRBV10-3 and TRBJ2-7; D is possibly TRBD2 (5 bases). Germline V gives CDR1 ENHRY, CDR2 SYGVKD. This CDR3 contains 14 residues.

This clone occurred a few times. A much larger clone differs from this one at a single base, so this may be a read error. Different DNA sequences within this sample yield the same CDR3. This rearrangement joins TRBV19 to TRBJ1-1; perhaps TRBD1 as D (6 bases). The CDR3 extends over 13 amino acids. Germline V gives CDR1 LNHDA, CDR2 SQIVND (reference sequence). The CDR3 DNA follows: TGTGCTAGTATCCAGGACACCCAGGGGGAAGCTTTCTTT. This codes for CASIQDTQGEAFF.

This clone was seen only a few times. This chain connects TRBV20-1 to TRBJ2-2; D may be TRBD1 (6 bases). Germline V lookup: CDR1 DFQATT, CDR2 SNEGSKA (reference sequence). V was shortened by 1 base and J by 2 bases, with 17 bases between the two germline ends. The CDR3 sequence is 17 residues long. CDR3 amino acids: CSARGIGTPTNTGELFF. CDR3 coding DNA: TGCAGTGCTAGAGGGATCGGGACACCAACCAACACCGGGGAGCTGTTTTTT.

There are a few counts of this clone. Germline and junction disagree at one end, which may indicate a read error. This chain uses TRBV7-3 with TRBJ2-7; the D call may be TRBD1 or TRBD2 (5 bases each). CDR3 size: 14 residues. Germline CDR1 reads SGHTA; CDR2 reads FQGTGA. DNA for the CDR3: TGTGCCAGCAGACCGAGTGGGGGTTCCTACGAGCAGTGCTTC. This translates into CASRPSGGSYEQCF. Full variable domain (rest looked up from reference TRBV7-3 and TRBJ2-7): GAGVSQTPSNKVTEKGKYVELRCDPISGHTALYWYRQSLGQGPEFLIYFQGTGAADDSGLPNDRFFAVRPEGSVSTLKIQRTERGDSAVYLCASRPSGGSYEQCFGPGTRLTVT.

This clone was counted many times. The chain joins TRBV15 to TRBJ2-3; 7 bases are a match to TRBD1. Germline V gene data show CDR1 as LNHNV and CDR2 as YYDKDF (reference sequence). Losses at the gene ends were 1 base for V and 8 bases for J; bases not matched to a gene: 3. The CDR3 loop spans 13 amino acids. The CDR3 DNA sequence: TGTGCCACCAGCAGAGTAGGGGGCGGTACGCAGTATTTT. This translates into CATSRVGGGTQYF.

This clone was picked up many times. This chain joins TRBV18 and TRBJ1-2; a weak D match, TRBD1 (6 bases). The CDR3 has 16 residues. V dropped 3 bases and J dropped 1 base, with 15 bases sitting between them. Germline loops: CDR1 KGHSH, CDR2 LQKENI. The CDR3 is CASSPETGSINYGYTF. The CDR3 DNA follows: TGTGCCAGCTCACCCGAGACAGGCAGTATTAACTATGGCTACACCTTC. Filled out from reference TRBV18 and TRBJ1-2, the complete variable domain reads NAGVMQNPRHLVRRRGQEARLRCSPMKGHSHVYWYRQLPEEGLKFMVYLQKENIIDESGMPKERFSAEFPKEGPSILRIQQVVRGDSAAYFCASSPETGSINYGYTFGSGTRLTVV.

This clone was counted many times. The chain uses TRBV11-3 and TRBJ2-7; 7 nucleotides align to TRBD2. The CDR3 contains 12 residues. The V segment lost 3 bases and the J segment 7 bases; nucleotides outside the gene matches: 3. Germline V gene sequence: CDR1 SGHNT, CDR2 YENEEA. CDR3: CASSFGGGEQYF. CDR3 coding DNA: TGTGCCAGCAGCTTTGGCGGGGGAGAGCAGTACTTC.

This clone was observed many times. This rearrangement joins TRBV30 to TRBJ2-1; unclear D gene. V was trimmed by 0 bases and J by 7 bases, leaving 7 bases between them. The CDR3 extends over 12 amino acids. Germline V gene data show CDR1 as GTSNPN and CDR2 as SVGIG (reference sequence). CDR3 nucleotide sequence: TGTGCCTGGAGTGTTATGTTGAATGAGCAGTTCTTC. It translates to CAWSVMLNEQFF. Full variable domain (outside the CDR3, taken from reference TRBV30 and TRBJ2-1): SQTIHQWPATLVQPVGSPLSLECTVEGTSNPNLYWYRQAAGRGLQLLFYSVGIGQISSEVPQNLSASRPQDRQFILSSKKLLLSDSGFYLCAWSVMLNEQFFGPGTRLTVL.

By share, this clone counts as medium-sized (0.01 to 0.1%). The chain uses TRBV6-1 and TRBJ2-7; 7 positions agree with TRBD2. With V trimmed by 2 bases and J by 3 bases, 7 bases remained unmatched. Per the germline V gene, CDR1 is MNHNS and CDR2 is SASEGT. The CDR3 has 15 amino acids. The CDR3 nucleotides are TGTGCCAGCAGTGAAATGCCTAGCGGAAACTACGAGCAGTACTTC. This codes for CASSEMPSGNYEQYF.

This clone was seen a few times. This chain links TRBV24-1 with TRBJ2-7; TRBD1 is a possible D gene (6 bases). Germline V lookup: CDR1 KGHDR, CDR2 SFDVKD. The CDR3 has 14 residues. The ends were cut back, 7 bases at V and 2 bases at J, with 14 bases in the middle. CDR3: CATSGQWVTYEQYF. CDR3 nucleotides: TGTGCCACCAGCGGACAGTGGGTTACCTACGAGCAGTACTTC.

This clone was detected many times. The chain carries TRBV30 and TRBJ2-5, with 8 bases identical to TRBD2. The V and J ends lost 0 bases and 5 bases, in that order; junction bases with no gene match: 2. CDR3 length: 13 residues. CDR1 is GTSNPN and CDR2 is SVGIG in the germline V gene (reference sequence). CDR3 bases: TGTGCCTGGAGTGTACGCGGGGGGGAGACCCAGTACTTC. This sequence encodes CAWSVRGGETQYF.

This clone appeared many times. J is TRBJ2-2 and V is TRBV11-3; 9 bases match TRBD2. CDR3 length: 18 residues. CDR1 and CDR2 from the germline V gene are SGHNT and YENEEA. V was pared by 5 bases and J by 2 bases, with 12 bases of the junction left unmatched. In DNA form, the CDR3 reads TGTGCCAGCAGCCCAAGGGCCGGGACTAGCTACAACACCGGGGAGCTGTTTTTT. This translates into CASSPRAGTSYNTGELFF.

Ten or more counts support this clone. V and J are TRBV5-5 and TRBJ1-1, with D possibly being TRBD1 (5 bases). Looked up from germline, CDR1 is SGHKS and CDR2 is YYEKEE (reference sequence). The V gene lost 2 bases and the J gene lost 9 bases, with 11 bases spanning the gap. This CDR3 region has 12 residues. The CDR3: CASSLSGPKAFF. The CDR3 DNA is TGTGCCAGCAGCTTATCGGGGCCCAAAGCTTTCTTT.

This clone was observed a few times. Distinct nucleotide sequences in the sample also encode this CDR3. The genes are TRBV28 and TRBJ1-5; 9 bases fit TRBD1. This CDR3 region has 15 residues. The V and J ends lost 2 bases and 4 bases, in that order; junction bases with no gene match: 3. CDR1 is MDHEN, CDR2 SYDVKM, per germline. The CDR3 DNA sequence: TGTGCCAGCAGTTTACCGACAGGGGGGAATCAGCCCCAGCATTTT. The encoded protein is CASSLPTGGNQPQHF.

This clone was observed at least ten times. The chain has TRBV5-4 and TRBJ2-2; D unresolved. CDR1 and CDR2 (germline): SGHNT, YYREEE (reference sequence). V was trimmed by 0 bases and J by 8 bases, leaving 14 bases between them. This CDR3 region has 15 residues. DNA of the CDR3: TGTGCCAGCAGCTTGGCCGTTGGTCCAACGGGGGAGCTGTTTTTT. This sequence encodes CASSLAVGPTGELFF.

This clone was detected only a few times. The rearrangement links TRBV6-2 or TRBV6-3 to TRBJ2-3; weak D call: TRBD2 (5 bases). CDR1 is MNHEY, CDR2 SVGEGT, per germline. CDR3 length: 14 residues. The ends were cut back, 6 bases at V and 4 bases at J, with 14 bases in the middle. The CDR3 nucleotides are TGTGCCAGCAGATCCGGGATTTACGCAGATACGCAGTATTTT. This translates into CASRSGIYADTQYF.

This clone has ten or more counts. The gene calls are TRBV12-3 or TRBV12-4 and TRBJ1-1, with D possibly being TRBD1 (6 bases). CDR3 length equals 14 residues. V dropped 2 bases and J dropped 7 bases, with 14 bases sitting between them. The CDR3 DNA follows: TGTGCCAGCAGTTTACAACTCAGGGGAGGTGAAGCTTTCTTT. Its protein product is CASSLQLRGGEAFF.

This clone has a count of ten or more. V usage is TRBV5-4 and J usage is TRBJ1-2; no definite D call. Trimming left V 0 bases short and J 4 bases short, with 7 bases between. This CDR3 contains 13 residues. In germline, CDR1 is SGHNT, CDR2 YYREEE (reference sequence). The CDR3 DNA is TGTGCCAGCAGCTTGGTTATTGGCTATGGCTACACCTTC. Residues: CASSLVIGYGYTF. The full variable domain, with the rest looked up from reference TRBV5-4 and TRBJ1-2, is ETGVTQSPTHLIKTRGQQVTLRCSSQSGHNTVSWYQQALGQGPQFIFQYYREEENGRGNFPPRFSGLQFPNYSSELNVNALELDDSALYLCASSLVIGYGYTFGSGTRLTVV.

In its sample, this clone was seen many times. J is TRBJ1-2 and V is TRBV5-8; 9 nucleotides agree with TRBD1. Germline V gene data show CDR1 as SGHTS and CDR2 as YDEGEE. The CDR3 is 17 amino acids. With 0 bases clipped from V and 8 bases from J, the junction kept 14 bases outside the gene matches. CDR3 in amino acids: CASSLELSTGGEVGYTF. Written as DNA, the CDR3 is TGTGCCAGCAGCTTGGAACTATCTACAGGGGGCGAGGTGGGCTACACCTTC. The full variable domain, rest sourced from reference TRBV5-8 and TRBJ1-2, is EAGVTQSPTHLIKTRGQQATLRCSPISGHTSVYWYQQALGLGLQFLLWYDEGEERNRGNFPPRFSGRQFPNYSSELNVNALELEDSALYLCASSLELSTGGEVGYTFGSGTRLTVV.

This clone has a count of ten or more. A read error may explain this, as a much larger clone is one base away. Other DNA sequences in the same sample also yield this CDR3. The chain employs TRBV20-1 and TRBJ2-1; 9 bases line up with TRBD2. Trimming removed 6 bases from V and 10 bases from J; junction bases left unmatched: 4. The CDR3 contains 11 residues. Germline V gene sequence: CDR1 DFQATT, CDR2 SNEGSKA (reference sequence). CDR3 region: CSARGLAEQFF. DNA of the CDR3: TGCAGTGCCCGCGGACTAGCGGAGCAGTTCTTC.

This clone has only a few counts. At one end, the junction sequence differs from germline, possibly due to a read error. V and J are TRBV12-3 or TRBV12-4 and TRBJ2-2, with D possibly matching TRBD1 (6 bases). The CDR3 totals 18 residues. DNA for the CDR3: TGTGCCAGCAGTTTAAGGTCGGGGTGGGACAACTCGTACCGGGATCTGTTTTTT. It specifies CASSLRSGWDNSYRDLFF.

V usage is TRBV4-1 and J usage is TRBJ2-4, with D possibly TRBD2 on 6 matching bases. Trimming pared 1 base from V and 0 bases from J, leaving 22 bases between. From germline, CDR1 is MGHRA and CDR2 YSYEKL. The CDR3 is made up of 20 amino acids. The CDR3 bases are TGCGCCAGCAGCCAAGTGAACCTAGGGGTCCGGCGGGGAGCCAAAAACATTCAGTACTTC. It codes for CASSQVNLGVRRGAKNIQYF.

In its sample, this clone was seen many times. CDR3 coding DNA: TGTGCCAGCAGCATCGGTGGGACAGATACGCAGTATTTT. It yields the protein CASSIGGTDTQYF. V usage is TRBV6-2 or TRBV6-3 and J usage is TRBJ2-3; D call uncertain. CDR1 and CDR2 (germline): MNHEY, SVGEGT. The CDR3 length is 13 residues. Trimming left V 6 bases short and J 3 bases short, with 10 bases between.

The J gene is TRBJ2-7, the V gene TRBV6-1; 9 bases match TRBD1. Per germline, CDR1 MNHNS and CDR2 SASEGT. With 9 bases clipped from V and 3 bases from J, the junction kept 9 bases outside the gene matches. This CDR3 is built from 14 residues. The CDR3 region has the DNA TGTGCCAGTGAGGACAGGGGCAAGGACTACGAGCAGTACTTC. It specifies CASEDRGKDYEQYF.

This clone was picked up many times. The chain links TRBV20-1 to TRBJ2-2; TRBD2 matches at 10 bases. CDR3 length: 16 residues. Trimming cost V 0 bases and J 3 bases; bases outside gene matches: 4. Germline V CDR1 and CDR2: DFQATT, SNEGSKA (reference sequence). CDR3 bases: TGCAGTGCTAGAGATTCCCTAGCGGGGGACACCGGGGAGCTGTTTTTT. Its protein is CSARDSLAGDTGELFF.

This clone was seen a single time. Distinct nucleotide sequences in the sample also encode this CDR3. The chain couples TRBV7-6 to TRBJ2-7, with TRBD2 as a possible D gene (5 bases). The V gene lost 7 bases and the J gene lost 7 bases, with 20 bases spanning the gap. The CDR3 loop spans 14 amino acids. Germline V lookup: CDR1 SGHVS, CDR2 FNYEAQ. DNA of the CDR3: TGTGCCAGCAACTCGGCGGCCACCTCGGGGGAGCAGTACTTC. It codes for CASNSAATSGEQYF.

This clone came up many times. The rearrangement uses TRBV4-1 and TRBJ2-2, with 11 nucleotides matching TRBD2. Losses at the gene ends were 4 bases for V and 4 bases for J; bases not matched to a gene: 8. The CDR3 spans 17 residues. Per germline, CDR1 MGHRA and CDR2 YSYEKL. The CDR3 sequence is CASSPPGLAGPTGELFF. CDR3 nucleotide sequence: TGCGCCAGCAGCCCACCAGGACTAGCGGGCCCCACCGGGGAGCTGTTTTTT.